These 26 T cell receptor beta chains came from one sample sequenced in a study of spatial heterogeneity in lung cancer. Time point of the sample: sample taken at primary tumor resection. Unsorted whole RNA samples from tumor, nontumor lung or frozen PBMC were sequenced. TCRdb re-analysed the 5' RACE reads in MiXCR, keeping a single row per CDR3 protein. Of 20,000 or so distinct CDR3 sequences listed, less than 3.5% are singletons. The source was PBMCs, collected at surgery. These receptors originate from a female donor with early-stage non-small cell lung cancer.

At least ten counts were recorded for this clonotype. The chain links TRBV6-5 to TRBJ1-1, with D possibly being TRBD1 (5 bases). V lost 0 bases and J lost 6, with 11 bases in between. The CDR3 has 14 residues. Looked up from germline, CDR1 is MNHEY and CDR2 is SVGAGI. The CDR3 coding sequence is TGTGCCAGCAGTTACTCGAGCAGAGGGGCTGAAGCTTTCTTT. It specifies CASSYSSRGAEAFF.

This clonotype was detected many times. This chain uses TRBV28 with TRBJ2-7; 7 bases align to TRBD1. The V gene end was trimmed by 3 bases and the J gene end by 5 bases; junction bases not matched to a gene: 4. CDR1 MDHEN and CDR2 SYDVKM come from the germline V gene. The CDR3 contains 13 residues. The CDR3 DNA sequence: TGTGCCAGCAGTTTCACGACAGGGCACGAGCAGTACTTC. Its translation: CASSFTTGHEQYF.

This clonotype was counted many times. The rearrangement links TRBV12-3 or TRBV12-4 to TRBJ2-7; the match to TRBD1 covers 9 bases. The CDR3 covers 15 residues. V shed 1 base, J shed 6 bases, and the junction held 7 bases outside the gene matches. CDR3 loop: CASSLDRGLYSEQYF. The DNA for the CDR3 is TGTGCCAGCAGTTTAGACAGGGGGCTCTACTCCGAGCAGTACTTC.

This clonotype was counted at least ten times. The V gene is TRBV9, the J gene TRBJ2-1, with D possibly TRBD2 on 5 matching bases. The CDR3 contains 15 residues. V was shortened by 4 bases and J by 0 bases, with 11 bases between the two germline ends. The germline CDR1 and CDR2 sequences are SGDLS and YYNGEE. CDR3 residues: CASSKSGPSYNEQFF. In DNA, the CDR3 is TGTGCCAGCAGCAAAAGCGGACCCTCCTACAATGAGCAGTTCTTC.

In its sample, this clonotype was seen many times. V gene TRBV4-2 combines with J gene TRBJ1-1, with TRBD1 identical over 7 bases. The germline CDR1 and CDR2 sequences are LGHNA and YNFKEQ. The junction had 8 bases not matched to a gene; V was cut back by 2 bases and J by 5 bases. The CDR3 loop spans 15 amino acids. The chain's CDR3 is CASSQPHDRVTEAFF. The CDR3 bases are TGTGCCAGCAGCCAACCACACGACAGGGTAACTGAAGCTTTCTTT.

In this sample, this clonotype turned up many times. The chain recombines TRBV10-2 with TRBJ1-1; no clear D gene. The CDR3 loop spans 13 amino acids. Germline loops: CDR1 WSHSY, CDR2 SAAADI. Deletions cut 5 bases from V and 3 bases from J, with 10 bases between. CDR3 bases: TGCGCCAGCAGTCACCGCGTGGACACTGAAGCTTTCTTT. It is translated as CASSHRVDTEAFF.

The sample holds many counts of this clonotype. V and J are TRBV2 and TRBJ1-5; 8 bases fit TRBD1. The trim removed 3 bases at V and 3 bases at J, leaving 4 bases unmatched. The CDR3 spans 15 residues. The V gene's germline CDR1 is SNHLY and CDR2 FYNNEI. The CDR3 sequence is CASSDAGGVNQPQHF. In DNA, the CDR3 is TGTGCCAGCAGTGATGCAGGGGGCGTCAATCAGCCCCAGCATTTT.

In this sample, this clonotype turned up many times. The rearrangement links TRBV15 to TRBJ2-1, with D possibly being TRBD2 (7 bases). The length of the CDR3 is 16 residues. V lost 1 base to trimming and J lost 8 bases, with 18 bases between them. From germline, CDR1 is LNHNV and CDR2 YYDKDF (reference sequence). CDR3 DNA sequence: TGTGCCACCAGCAGAGCGAGGGGGGGGACCGGCGATGAGCAGTTCTTC. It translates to CATSRARGGTGDEQFF.

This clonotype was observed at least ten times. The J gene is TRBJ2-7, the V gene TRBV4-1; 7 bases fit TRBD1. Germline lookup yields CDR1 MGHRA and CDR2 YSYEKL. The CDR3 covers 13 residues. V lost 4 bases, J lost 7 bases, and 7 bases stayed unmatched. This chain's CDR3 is CASSPTGSGEQYF. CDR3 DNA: TGCGCCAGCAGCCCGACAGGGTCCGGGGAGCAGTACTTC.

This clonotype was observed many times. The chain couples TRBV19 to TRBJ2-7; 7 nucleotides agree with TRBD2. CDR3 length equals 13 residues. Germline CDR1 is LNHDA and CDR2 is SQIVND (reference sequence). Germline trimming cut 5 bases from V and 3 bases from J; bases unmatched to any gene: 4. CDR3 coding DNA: TGTGCCAGTAGTGCCCGGACTAGCTACGAGCAGTACTTC. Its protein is CASSARTSYEQYF.

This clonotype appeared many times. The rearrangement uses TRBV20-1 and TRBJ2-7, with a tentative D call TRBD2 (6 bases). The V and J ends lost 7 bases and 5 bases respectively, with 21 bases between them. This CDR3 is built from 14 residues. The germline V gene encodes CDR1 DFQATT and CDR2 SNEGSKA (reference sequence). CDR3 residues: CSVSTGLGVHEQYF. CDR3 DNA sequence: TGCAGTGTTTCCACGGGACTCGGGGTCCACGAGCAGTACTTC.

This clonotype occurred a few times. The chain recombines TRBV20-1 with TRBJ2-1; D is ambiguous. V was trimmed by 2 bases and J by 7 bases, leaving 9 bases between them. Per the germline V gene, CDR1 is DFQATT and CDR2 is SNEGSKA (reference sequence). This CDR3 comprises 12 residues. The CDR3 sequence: CSARYGLNEQFF. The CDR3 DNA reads TGCAGTGCTAGATACGGGTTAAATGAGCAGTTCTTC.

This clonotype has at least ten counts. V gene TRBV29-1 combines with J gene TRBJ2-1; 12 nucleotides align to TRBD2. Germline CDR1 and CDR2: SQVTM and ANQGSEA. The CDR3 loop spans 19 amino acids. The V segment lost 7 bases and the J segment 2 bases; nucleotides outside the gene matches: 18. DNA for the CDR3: TGCAGCGGATCGGGCAGAGGGCTAGCGGGAGGGTTAACCTACAATGAGCAGTTCTTC. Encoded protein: CSGSGRGLAGGLTYNEQFF.

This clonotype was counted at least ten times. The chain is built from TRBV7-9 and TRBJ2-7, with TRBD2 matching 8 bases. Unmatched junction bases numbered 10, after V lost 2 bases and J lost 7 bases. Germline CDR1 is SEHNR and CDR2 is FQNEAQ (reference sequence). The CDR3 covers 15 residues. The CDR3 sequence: CASSLWSSGRGEQYF. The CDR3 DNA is TGTGCCAGCAGCTTATGGTCCAGCGGGAGAGGAGAGCAGTACTTC.

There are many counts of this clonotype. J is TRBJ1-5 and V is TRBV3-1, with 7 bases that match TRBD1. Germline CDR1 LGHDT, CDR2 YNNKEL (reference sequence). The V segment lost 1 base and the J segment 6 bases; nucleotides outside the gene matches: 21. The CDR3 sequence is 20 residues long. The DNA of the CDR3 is TGTGCCAGCAGCCAAGGAAGCTCCCGGGACAGTCACCCCTCCTGTCAGCCCCAGCATTTT. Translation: CASSQGSSRDSHPSCQPQHF. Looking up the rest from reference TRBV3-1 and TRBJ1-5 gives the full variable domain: DTAVSQTPKYLVTQMGNDKSIKCEQNLGHDTMYWYKQDSKKFLKIMFSYNNKELIINETVPNRFSPKSPDKAHLNLHINSLELGDSAVYFCASSQGSSRDSHPSCQPQHFGDGTRLSIL.

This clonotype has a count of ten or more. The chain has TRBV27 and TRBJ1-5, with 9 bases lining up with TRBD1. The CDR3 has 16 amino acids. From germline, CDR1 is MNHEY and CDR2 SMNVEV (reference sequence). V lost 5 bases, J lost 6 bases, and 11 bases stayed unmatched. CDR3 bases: TGTGCCAGCAGTCTTTATTCCGGACAGGGGAGTCAGCCCCAGCATTTT. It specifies CASSLYSGQGSQPQHF.

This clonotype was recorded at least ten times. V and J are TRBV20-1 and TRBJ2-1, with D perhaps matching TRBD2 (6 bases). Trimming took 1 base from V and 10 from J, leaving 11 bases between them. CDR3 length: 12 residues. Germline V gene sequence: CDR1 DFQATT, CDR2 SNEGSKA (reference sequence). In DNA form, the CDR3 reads TGCAGTGCTAGAGGGGACTGGAGGGAGCAGTTCTTC. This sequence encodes CSARGDWREQFF.

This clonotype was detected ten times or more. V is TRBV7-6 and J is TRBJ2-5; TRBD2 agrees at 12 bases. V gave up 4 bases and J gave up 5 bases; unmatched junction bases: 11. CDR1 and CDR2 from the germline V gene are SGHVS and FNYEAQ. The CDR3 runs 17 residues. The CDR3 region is CASSSTTSGSFRETQYF. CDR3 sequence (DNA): TGTGCCAGCAGCTCAACGACTAGCGGGAGTTTTAGGGAGACCCAGTACTTC.

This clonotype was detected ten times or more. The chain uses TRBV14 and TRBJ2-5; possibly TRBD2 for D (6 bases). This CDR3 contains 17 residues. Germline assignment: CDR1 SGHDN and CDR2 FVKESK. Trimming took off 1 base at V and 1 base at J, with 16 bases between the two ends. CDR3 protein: CASSQGTGTSIQETQYF. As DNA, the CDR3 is TGTGCCAGCAGCCAAGGTACCGGGACTTCCATCCAAGAGACCCAGTACTTC.

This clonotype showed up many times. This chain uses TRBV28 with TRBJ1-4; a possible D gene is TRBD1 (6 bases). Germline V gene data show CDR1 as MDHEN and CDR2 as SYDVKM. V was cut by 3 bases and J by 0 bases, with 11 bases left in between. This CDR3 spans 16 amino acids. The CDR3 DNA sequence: TGTGCCAGCAGTTTCGACAGGATTGCAACTAATGAAAAACTGTTTTTT. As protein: CASSFDRIATNEKLFF.

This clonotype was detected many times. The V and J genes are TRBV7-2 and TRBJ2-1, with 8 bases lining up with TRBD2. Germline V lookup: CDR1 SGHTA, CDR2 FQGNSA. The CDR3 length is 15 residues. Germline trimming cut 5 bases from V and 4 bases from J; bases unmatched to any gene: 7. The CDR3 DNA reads TGTGCCAGCAGCCTTTCGCGGGAGGAGTACAATGAGCAGTTCTTC. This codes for CASSLSREEYNEQFF.

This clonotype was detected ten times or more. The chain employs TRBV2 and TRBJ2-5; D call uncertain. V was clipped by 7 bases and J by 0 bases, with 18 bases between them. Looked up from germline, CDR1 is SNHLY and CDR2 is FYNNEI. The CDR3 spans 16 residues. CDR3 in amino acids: CASKPRLLSDQETQYF. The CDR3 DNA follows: TGTGCCAGCAAACCGCGTCTCCTGTCGGACCAAGAGACCCAGTACTTC.

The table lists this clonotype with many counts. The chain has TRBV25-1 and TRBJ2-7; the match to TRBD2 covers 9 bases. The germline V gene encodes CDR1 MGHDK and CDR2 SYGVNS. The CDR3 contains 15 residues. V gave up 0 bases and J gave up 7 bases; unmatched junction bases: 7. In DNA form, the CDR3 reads TGTGCCAGCAGTGAATACGGCGGGAGGGCGGAGGAGCAGTACTTC. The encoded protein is CASSEYGGRAEEQYF.

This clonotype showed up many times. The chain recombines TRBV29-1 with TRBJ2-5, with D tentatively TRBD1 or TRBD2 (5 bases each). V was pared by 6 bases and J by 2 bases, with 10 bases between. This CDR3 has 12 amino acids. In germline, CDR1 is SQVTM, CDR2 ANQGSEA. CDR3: CSVGPSQETQYF. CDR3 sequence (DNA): TGCAGCGTGGGACCTTCACAAGAGACCCAGTACTTC.

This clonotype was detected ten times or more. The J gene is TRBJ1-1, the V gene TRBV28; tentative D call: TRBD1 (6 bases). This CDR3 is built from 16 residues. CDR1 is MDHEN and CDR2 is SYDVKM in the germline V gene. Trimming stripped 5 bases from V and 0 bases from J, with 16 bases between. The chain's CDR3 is CASSTTGSILNTEAFF. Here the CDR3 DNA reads TGTGCCAGCAGTACTACAGGGTCTATCCTGAACACTGAAGCTTTCTTT.

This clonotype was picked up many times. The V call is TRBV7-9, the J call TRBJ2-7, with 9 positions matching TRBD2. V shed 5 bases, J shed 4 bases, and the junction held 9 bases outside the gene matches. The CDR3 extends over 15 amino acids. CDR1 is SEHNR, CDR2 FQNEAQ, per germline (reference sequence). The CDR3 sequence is CASSRIAGAHYEQYF. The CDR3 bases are TGTGCCAGCAGCCGCATAGCGGGAGCTCATTACGAGCAGTACTTC.